Listed below are T cell receptor beta chains from one sample, sequenced in a study of T cell responses to AZD1222 COVID-19 vaccine. Assay: immunoSEQ multiplex PCR; the TCRdb copy retains only in-frame clones and omits some. In the table there are approximately 170,000 clones, 87% of which are singletons. The sample consisted of peripheral blood, taken 28 days after the second AZD1222 dose. The receptors originated from an adult who received the AZD1222 COVID-19 vaccine. CDR3s include the opening cysteine and the closing phenylalanine or tryptophan. A D gene is named only where the DNA matches it firmly. Clone size is given for some rows only: seen once, a few or many times, or a class if the clone is expanded.

D: .; J: TRBJ1-1; size: .; V: TRBV5-1; DNA: TGCGCCAGCAGCCCGCTGGACTTTACGGTGAACACTGAAGCTTTCTTT; CDR3: CASSPLDFTVNTEAFF
D: TRBD1; J: TRBJ2-7; size: .; V: TRBV19; DNA: TGTGCCAGTAGTTCCCTGGGACAGGGGCTGCACGAGCAGTACTTC; CDR3: CASSSLGQGLHEQYF
D: .; J: TRBJ2-1; size: .; V: TRBV19; DNA: TGTGCCAGTAGTACCAGCCCCCGGTGGAGGGCCGACAATGAGCAGTTCTTC; CDR3: CASSTSPRWRADNEQFF
D: .; J: TRBJ2-7; size: few; V: TRBV18; DNA: TGTGCCAGCTCACCACAGGCGGACACCTACGAGCAGTACTTC; CDR3: CASSPQADTYEQYF
D: .; J: TRBJ2-5; size: .; V: TRBV24-1; DNA: TGTGCCACCAGTGACCCTAATAGCGGCCAAGAGACCCAGTACTTC; CDR3: CATSDPNSGQETQYF
D: TRBD2; J: TRBJ2-1; size: .; V: TRBV7-9; DNA: TGTGCCAGCAGAAGTAGCGGGGGGAACAATGAGCAGTTCTTC; CDR3: CASRSSGGNNEQFF
D: TRBD2; J: TRBJ2-5; size: .; V: TRBV10-3; DNA: TGTGCCATCAGCGCCCCACTAGCGGGGGGGCGATTGACCCAGTACTTC; CDR3: CAISAPLAGGRLTQYF
D: .; J: TRBJ1-2; size: .; V: TRBV21-1; DNA: TGTGCCAGCAGCAAGGAGAGAGGGAGTGGTCTACAGTATGGCTACACCTTC; CDR3: CASSKERGSGLQYGYTF
D: .; J: TRBJ1-2; size: once; V: TRBV4-1; DNA: TGCGCCAGCAGCCGAGGGGCAGGGCCACTCGTCTTC; CDR3: CASSRGAGPLVF
D: TRBD1; J: TRBJ2-6; size: .; V: TRBV5-8; DNA: TGTGCCAGCAGACAAACAGGGGCCGGGGCCAACGTCCTGACTTTC; CDR3: CASRQTGAGANVLTF
D: .; J: TRBJ2-3; size: .; V: TRBV15; DNA: TGTGCCACCAGCCCAGGGAACGTGGTCCAGGGCACAGATACGCAGTATTTT; CDR3: CATSPGNVVQGTDTQYF
D: .; J: TRBJ2-7; size: .; V: TRBV27; DNA: TGTGCCAGCAGTTATCAAACTAGCTCCTACGAGCAGTACTTC; CDR3: CASSYQTSSYEQYF
D: .; J: TRBJ2-1; size: .; V: TRBV11-3; DNA: TGTGCCAGCAGCTTTCAGGGCCTGGGGGGCAATGAGCAGTTCTTC; CDR3: CASSFQGLGGNEQFF
D: TRBD1; J: TRBJ1-6; size: .; V: TRBV3-1/TRBV3-2; DNA: TGTGCCAGCAGCCAAGACAGGGGGCGAAAGAGCTCCTATAATTCACCCCTCCACTTT; CDR3: CASSQDRGRKSSYNSPLHF
D: .; J: TRBJ1-1; size: .; V: TRBV19; DNA: TGTGCCAGTAATCCGGGGAACACTGAAGCTTTCTTT; CDR3: CASNPGNTEAFF
D: .; J: TRBJ1-6; size: .; V: TRBV5-1; DNA: TGCGCCAGCAGCCTGGGCGCAGGGTCCCAACATAATTCACCCCTCCACTTT; CDR3: CASSLGAGSQHNSPLHF
D: .; J: TRBJ1-3; size: few; V: TRBV19; DNA: TGTGCCAGTAGTCCAACTTCGGATCGGAACACCATATATTTT; CDR3: CASSPTSDRNTIYF
D: .; J: TRBJ1-5; size: .; V: TRBV9; DNA: TGTGCCAGCAGCGATGGACGGAATAGCAATCAGCCCCAGCATTTT; CDR3: CASSDGRNSNQPQHF